This T cell receptor beta chain originates from a study of CXCR3-negative and CXCR3-positive naive CD8 T cells. Carrying UMI labels, the TRB cDNA libraries were prepared through 5' RACE. For each CDR3 protein, TCRdb gives one entry from its re-call of the 5' RACE reads, without DNA. Recorded here are 130,000 to 150,000 distinct CDR3 sequences; the top ten clones represent around 0.3%. With respect to this clonotype: Its specificity is not known.

The CDR3 contains 15 residues. Germline V CDR1 and CDR2: SGHTA, FQGNSA. Broader study findings: CXCR3-positive naive cells had more hydrophobic TRB CDR3s than CXCR3-negative naive cells.

The chain uses TRBV7-2 and TRBJ2-1. The material sequenced was naive CXCR3+ CD8+ T cells from blood. As to subset: CD45RO-CCR7+CD27+CD95- naive CD8+ T cells expressing CXCR3 (TNR3+). The sequence was collected from a human donor in good health. Some clones in this sample may be carry-over from other donors' samples. The CDR3 sequence: CASSDVRRSYNEQFF.